This TCR beta chain was identified during a study of shared clonotypes between healthy human individuals (dated by TCRdb to 2020 to 2022). Study-level background: The cohort comprised a couple of women and a few men aged 18 to 49 years. For each donor, CD4 naive and CD4 memory were each given three plates, CD8 naive was given two plates, and CD8 memory was given one plate. Each donor's leukapheresis produced roughly between roughly 0.85 and 10 billion PBMCs. To estimate repertoire size and how much clonotypes are shared between individuals, the study performed deep sequencing of blood TCR repertoires from five healthy adults. To increase sequencing depth and limit assay-specific biases, different laboratories used diverse techniques to prepare libraries and sequence TCR repertoires.

Study-wide findings and limitations: Pairwise subsampling indicated that sequencing depth was expected to affect the degree of clonotype sharing among donors. Sampling was restricted to blood, and TCR repertoires in tissue are likely to differ from TCR repertoires in blood. The small number of donors limited the genetic and exposure-history diversity represented. Across four donors, 5% to 6% of naive CD4, 3% to 4% of naive CD8, around 2.5% of memory CD4, and approximately 0.4% of memory CD8 clonotypes were shared. Rarefaction of sorted-subset datasets indicated incomplete sequencing despite the large sequencing depth. Higher generation probabilities were observed for clonotypes shared by all four sorted-subset donors than for non-shared clonotypes. Naive subsets generally had larger estimated clonotype richness than memory subsets did.

TCR CDR3 regions were amplified from genomic DNA by multiplex PCR using the deep immunoSEQ assay. Genomic DNA extracted from each cell subset was distributed evenly over all wells of several immunoSEQ 96-well plates, and each plate served as one replicate. For sorted subsets, each replicate PCR was loaded with roughly 200 ng genomic DNA, equivalent to about 30,000 T cell genomes. The purified libraries were quantified using a Qubit 3.0 fluorometer, sized with a Bioanalyzer 2100, and then quantified again using the KAPA Library Quantification kit. Every immunoSEQ 96-well plate was sequenced on a dedicated single-read 150-cycle Illumina NextSeq 550 flow cell. The authors processed their data as follows. Because only junctional sequences without quality scores were contained in the immunoSEQ output, filtering matching that applied to full-length reads could not be performed. To assign V/J genes and CDR3, sequences were annotated against IMGT germline references using PyIR, a Python wrapper for IgBLAST v1.9. Reads were filtered out if the reads had weak V/J assignments (E-value above 1e-6), no CDR3, stop codons, out-of-frame junctions, or ambiguous translated residues. V3J clonotypes were defined by identical inferred V gene, J gene, and CDR3 amino acid sequence. Percentage overlap between repertoires was calculated by dividing the number of shared unique clonotypes by the size of the smaller repertoire. Richness of each repertoire was evaluated using RTK rarefaction, the Chao1 estimator, and Recon v2.1 estimates of unobserved clonotypes. Generation probabilities were computed with OLGA for all TCRbeta clonotypes obtained by the gDNA method from four donors. The table comes from immuneACCESS by way of TCRdb, which keeps in-frame sequences with V and J called. Part of the clones is missing from these tables; in studies checked, under half for an unresolved V gene and the rest for unknown reasons. That table gives V, J and clone size, and the DNA gave D and trimming. The sample table holds around 620,000 clones, of which approximately 95% were seen once. The top ten constitute about 0.11% of the sample.

For the CD8 naive samples, CD45RO-negative cells were positively selected for CCR7, yielding a CD45RA+CCR7+ population from which TemRA cells were excluded. Healthy HIV-negative adults with no recently reported acute infections or vaccinations were included as donors. Only Caucasian adults living in Nashville, Tennessee, USA were represented among the donors. After blood collection by leukapheresis, PBMCs were isolated using Ficoll-Histopaque density gradient centrifugation and then cryopreserved in the vapor phase of liquid nitrogen. Analytical flow cytometry was used to check the purity and quantity of each magnetically sorted T cell population. From each sorted fraction, genomic DNA was isolated and quantified by UV absorbance on a Nanodrop 2000c. As concerns this clone: Its specific antigen is unknown. No much larger clone is present one base from it, and per-base qualities are unavailable.

A distance of 23 bases separates the germline ends of V and J, which lose 0 bases and 10 bases respectively. According to the germline V gene (reference sequence), CDR1 reads SEHNR and CDR2 reads FQNEAQ. Counted from cysteine to phenylalanine, this CDR3 has 17 amino acids. Kept here is only the CDR3 DNA, which spans 51 bases and is read in frame from base 1. This receptor chain uses TRBV7-9 and TRBJ2-3; the D gene assignment is ambiguous. This TCR was sampled from a woman aged 30 to 39 in good health. The sequenced material came from naive CD8+ T cells sorted from blood. The cell subset or site label, read with the paper, signifies: CD45RA+CCR7+. The CDR3 corresponds to CASSLAVAHPSVPAQYF. The nucleotides read TGTGCCAGCAGCTTAGCAGTGGCGCACCCGTCGGTTCCGGCGCAGTATTTT. Here the CDR3 is joined to the reference TRBV7-9 and TRBJ2-3 genes, and the full variable domain is: DTGVSQNPRHKITKRGQNVTFRCDPISEHNRLYWYRQTLGQGPEFLTYFQNEAQLEKSRLLSDRFSAERPKGSFSTLEIQRTEQGDSAMYLCASSLAVAHPSVPAQYFGPGTRLTVL.